This TCR beta chain was sequenced in a study of blood T cell repertoires in COVID-19. Study overall: The United States, Italy and Spain provided the acute and convalescent COVID-19 samples. T cells, B-cell-depleted T cells, or PBMCs supplied cDNA or gDNA.

Germline V CDR1 and CDR2: SNHLY, FYNNEI. Deletions cut 7 bases from V and 5 bases from J, with 17 bases between. The CDR3 spans 15 residues. In the original workflow: Reference gene primer amplification in the assay estimated nucleated cell counts. Measured with immunoSEQ multiplex PCR; TCRdb has only the in-frame clones, and not every one. D and trimming come from the DNA, and the V and J calls and clone size come from that table. The sample lists 100,000 to 150,000 clones; about 85% were seen once. Sequencing was carried out using peripheral blood. The V gene is TRBV2, the J gene TRBJ2-2, with D possibly being TRBD1 (6 bases). The receptor comes from a man in his sixties or seventies with acute or convalescent COVID-19. The DNA of the CDR3 is TGTGCCAGCAAGGAGAAGACAGGCGGGACCGGGGAGCTGTTTTTT. Translating it yields CASKEKTGGTGELFF. Supplemented by reference TRBV2 and TRBJ2-2, the full variable domain reads EPEVTQTPSHQVTQMGQEVILRCVPISNHLYFYWYRQILGQKVEFLVSFYNNEISEKSEIFDDQFSVERPDGSNFTLKIRSTKLEDSAMYFCASKEKTGGTGELFFGEGSRLTVL.